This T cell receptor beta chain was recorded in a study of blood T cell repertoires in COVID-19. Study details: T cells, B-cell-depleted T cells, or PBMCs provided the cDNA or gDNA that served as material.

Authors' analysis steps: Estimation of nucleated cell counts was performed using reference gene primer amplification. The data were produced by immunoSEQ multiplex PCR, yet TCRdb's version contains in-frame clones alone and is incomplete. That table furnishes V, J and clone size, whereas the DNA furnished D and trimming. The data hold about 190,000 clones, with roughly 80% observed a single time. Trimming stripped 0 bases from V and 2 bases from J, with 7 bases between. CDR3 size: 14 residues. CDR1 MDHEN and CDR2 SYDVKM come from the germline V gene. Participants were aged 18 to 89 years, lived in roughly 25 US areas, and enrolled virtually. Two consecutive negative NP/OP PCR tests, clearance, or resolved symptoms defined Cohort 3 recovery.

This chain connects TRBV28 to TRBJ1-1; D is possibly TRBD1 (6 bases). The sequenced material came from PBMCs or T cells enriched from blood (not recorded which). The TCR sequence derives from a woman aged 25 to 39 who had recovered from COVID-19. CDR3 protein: CASSLWGANTEAFF. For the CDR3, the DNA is TGTGCCAGCAGTTTATGGGGGGCTAACACTGAAGCTTTCTTT.